These 6 T cell receptor beta chains were sequenced from one sample in a study of PD-1 blockade in mismatch repair-deficient tumors. Profiling relied on immunoSEQ multiplex PCR, and the TCRdb table lists in-frame clones only, not all of them. The sample records roughly 110,000 clones, 70% to 80% being singletons. Here the sequenced sample was peripheral blood, taken about 60 weeks after starting pembrolizumab. The source is an adult with mismatch repair-deficient cancer.

V usage is TRBV29-1 and J usage is TRBJ1-1; no clear D gene. Trimming removed 0 bases at V and 3 bases at J, with 8 bases between. CDR1 SQVTM and CDR2 ANQGSEA come from the germline V gene. This CDR3 has 13 residues. The CDR3 DNA follows: TGCAGCGTTGAAGAACCCAGGCACACTGAAGCTTTCTTT. Amino acid sequence: CSVEEPRHTEAFF.

J is TRBJ1-5 and V is TRBV27, with a weak D call TRBD1 (5 bases). V lost 3 bases, J lost 5 bases, and 11 bases lay in between. The germline gives CDR1 MNHEY, CDR2 SMNVEV (reference sequence). CDR3 length: 14 residues. In nucleotides, the CDR3 is TGTGCCAGCAGTTTGGGCAGGGTCGATCAGCCCCAGCATTTT. It yields the protein CASSLGRVDQPQHF.

The chain carries TRBV19 and TRBJ2-3; 9 positions match TRBD1. Germline V gene sequence: CDR1 LNHDA, CDR2 SQIVND (reference sequence). J was trimmed by 3 bases and V by 4 bases; bases with no gene match: 11. The CDR3 runs to 17 residues. CDR3 DNA: TGTGCCAGTAGTACTCCCGGGACAGGGAGTAGGACAGATACGCAGTATTTT. It is translated as CASSTPGTGSRTDTQYF.

The chain links TRBV30 to TRBJ2-7, with a tentative D call TRBD1 (6 bases). The germline gives CDR1 GTSNPN, CDR2 SVGIG (reference sequence). V was clipped by 8 bases and J by 6 bases, with 20 bases between them. The CDR3 sequence is 13 residues long. The CDR3 protein is CAGEGESVLEQYF. CDR3 in DNA: TGTGCCGGAGAGGGGGAGTCGGTGCTCGAGCAGTACTTC.

The J gene is TRBJ2-5, the V gene TRBV6-1; D may be TRBD1 (6 bases). CDR1 is MNHNS and CDR2 is SASEGT in the germline V gene. The ends were cut back, 1 base at V and 4 bases at J, with 10 bases in the middle. CDR3 length: 14 amino acids. The CDR3 DNA follows: TGTGCCAGCAGTGAAGGGGGACAAGGAGAGACCCAGTACTTC. This encodes CASSEGGQGETQYF.

The chain combines TRBV19 with TRBJ2-5; 7 bases match TRBD1. CDR3 length equals 15 residues. V trimming: 7 bases; J trimming: 2 bases; junction bases outside the gene matches: 10. Germline values: CDR1 LNHDA, CDR2 SQIVND (reference sequence). The CDR3 reads CASKSGTAQQETQYF. The CDR3 bases are TGTGCCAGTAAGAGTGGGACAGCACAACAAGAGACCCAGTACTTC.